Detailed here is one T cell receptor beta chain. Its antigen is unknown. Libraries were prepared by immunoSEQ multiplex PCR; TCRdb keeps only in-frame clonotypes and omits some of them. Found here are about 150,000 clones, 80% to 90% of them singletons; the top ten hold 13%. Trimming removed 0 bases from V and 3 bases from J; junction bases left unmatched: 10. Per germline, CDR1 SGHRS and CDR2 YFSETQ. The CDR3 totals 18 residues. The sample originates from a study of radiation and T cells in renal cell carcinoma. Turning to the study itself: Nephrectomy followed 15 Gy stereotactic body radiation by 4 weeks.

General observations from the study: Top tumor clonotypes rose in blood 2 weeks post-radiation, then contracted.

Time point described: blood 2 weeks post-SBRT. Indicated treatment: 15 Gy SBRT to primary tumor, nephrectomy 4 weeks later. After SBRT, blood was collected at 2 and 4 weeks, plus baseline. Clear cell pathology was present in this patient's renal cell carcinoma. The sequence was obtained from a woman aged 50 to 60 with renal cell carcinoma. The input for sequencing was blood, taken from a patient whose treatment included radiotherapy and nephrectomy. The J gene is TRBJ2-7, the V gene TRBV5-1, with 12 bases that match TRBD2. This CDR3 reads CASSLAKGGLAGNYEQYF. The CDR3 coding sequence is TGCGCCAGCAGCTTGGCCAAAGGAGGACTAGCGGGGAACTACGAGCAGTACTTC. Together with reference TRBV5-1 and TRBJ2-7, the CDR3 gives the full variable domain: KAGVTQTPRYLIKTRGQQVTLSCSPISGHRSVSWYQQTPGQGLQFLFEYFSETQRNKGNFPGRFSGRQFSNSRSEMNVSTLELGDSALYLCASSLAKGGLAGNYEQYFGPGTRLTVT.